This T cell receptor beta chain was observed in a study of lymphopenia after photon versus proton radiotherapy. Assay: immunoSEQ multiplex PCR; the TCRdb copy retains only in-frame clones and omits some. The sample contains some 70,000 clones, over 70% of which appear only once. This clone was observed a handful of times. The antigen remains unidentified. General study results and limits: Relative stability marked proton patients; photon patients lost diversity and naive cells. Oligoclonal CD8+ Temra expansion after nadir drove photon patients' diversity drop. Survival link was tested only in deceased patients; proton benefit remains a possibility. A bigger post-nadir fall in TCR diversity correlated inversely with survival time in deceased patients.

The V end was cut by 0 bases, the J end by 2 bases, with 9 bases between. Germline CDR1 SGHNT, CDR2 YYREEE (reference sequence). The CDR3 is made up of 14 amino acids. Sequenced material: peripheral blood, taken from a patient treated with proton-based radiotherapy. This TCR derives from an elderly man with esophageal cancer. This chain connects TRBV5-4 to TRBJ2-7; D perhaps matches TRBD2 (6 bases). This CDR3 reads CASSLDSGTYEQYF. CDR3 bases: TGTGCCAGCAGCTTGGATAGCGGCACCTACGAGCAGTACTTC.